Shown below are 22 T cell receptor beta chains from a single sample sequenced in a study of control samples from healthy donors and cancer patients (dated by TCRdb to 2018 to 2020). Library construction relied on the immunoSEQ multiplex PCR assay. The immuneACCESS repertoire file appears here via TCRdb, limited to in-frame rearrangements. These files lack a portion of the clones; in checked studies, under half of the deficit traces to unresolved V genes, and the cause of the others is not known. In this sample the table shows more than 50,000 clones, approximately 86% of which occur a single time. The ten most abundant clones make up 3.8% of the sample. Sequencing was done on a sample of blood. These receptors were obtained from a man aged 50 or older in good health.

The rearrangement uses TRBV28 and TRBJ1-5; no definite D call. V shed 0 bases and J shed 6 bases, with 3 bases lying between them. Per germline, CDR1 MDHEN and CDR2 SYDVKM. The CDR3 consists of 12 residues. CDR3 nucleotides: TGTGCCAGCAGTTTATGGGGTCAGCCCCAGCATTTT. It encodes CASSLWGQPQHF.

V gene TRBV12-3 or TRBV12-4 combines with J gene TRBJ1-5; D not certain. Deletions cut 2 bases from V and 3 bases from J, with 5 bases between. The CDR3 sequence is 13 residues long. In DNA, the CDR3 is TGTGCCAGCAGTTTAACAGACAATCAGCCCCAGCATTTT. Residues: CASSLTDNQPQHF.

The CDR3 bases are TGCGCCAGCAGCCAGAAGTCCCCCAGGGGGGGGAACTATGGCTACACCTTC. Protein product: CASSQKSPRGGNYGYTF. The chain has TRBV4-3 and TRBJ1-2, with TRBD1 identical over 7 bases. Germline values: CDR1 LGHNA, CDR2 YSLEER. V lost 3 bases to trimming and J lost 2 bases; unmatched junction nucleotides: 12. This CDR3 has 17 amino acids.

This chain uses TRBV20-1 with TRBJ1-5; 10 bases agree with TRBD1. With 3 bases clipped from V and 5 bases from J, the junction kept 13 bases outside the gene matches. In germline, CDR1 is DFQATT, CDR2 SNEGSKA (reference sequence). The CDR3 length is 17 residues. The CDR3 DNA follows: TGCAGTGCTAGTACCTCGGACAGGGGGGTAGTGCATCAGCCCCAGCATTTT. Translation: CSASTSDRGVVHQPQHF.

This chain uses TRBV10-3 with TRBJ2-3; 7 positions agree with TRBD2. Unmatched junction bases numbered 10, after V lost 11 bases and J lost 2 bases. Per the germline V gene, CDR1 is ENHRY and CDR2 is SYGVKD. This CDR3 spans 14 amino acids. The CDR3 spells CAAGLAEITDTQYF. Here the CDR3 DNA reads TGTGCCGCCGGGCTAGCGGAAATCACAGATACGCAGTATTTT.

This clone was recorded once. The V gene is TRBV27, the J gene TRBJ2-7, with 8 bases matching TRBD2. From germline, CDR1 is MNHEY and CDR2 SMNVEV (reference sequence). The CDR3 runs to 14 residues. The trim removed 1 base at V and 5 bases at J, leaving 4 bases unmatched. CDR3 residues: CASSLFGRGNEQYF. DNA for the CDR3: TGTGCCAGCAGTTTATTCGGGAGGGGAAACGAGCAGTACTTC.

This chain joins TRBV18 and TRBJ2-1; 7 bases agree with TRBD2. The V segment lost 2 bases and the J segment 9 bases; nucleotides outside the gene matches: 7. The CDR3 extends over 14 amino acids. Germline assignment: CDR1 KGHSH and CDR2 LQKENI. The CDR3, as DNA: TGTGCCAGCTCACCAAATGAAGCGGGGACTGAGCAGTTCTTC. This encodes CASSPNEAGTEQFF. The full variable domain, its missing parts supplied by reference TRBV18 and TRBJ2-1, is NAGVMQNPRHLVRRRGQEARLRCSPMKGHSHVYWYRQLPEEGLKFMVYLQKENIIDESGMPKERFSAEFPKEGPSILRIQQVVRGDSAAYFCASSPNEAGTEQFFGPGTRLTVL.

The genes are TRBV24-1 and TRBJ2-1; 12 bases agree with TRBD2. Germline CDR1 KGHDR, CDR2 SFDVKD. CDR3 size: 14 residues. The junction had 3 bases not matched to a gene; V was cut back by 9 bases and J by 4 bases. CDR3 loop: CATETSGGYNEQFF. CDR3 DNA: TGTGCCACCGAAACTAGCGGGGGGTACAATGAGCAGTTCTTC.

This chain joins TRBV4-3 and TRBJ2-1, with 7 positions matching TRBD2. This CDR3 has 17 residues. CDR1 and CDR2 (germline): LGHNA, YSLEER. V lost 0 bases to trimming and J lost 0 bases; unmatched junction nucleotides: 5. CDR3 DNA sequence: TGCGCCAGCAGCCAAGATCTTCCGGGGGGCTCCTACAATGAGCAGTTCTTC. Translated: CASSQDLPGGSYNEQFF.

The J gene is TRBJ2-4, the V gene TRBV6-1, with D maybe TRBD2 (7 bases). This CDR3 region has 16 residues. Trimming left V 4 bases short and J 0 bases short, with 13 bases between. Germline assignment: CDR1 MNHNS and CDR2 SASEGT. The CDR3 DNA reads as TGTGCCAGCAGTGTCGGGGGGCGAATAGCCAAAAACATTCAGTACTTC. This translates into CASSVGGRIAKNIQYF.

The chain employs TRBV28 and TRBJ1-3; TRBD1 is a possible D gene (6 bases). V lost 5 bases to trimming and J lost 0 bases, with 17 bases between them. The germline V gene encodes CDR1 MDHEN and CDR2 SYDVKM. This CDR3 is 17 amino acids long. This chain's CDR3 is CASSKGGTVYSGNTIYF. The CDR3 DNA is TGTGCCAGCAGTAAAGGGGGTACAGTGTACTCTGGAAACACCATATATTTT.

The CDR3 DNA reads as TGTGCCAGCAGTTACACCTCTAGCACAGATACGCAGTATTTT. It yields the protein CASSYTSSTDTQYF. The genes are TRBV6-6 and TRBJ2-3; no clear D. V was clipped by 2 bases and J by 0 bases, with 6 bases between them. Per germline, CDR1 MNHNY and CDR2 SVGAGI (reference sequence). This CDR3 is built from 14 residues.

The genes are TRBV3-1 (or the pseudogene TRBV3-2) and TRBJ1-2; D is ambiguous. V lost 0 bases, J lost 0 bases, and 11 bases lay in between. The CDR3 runs to 16 residues. The germline V gene encodes CDR1 LGHDT and CDR2 YNNKEL (reference sequence). The CDR3 DNA sequence: TGTGCCAGCAGCCAAGATTCGAGCACTTCTAACTATGGCTACACCTTC. This gives the protein CASSQDSSTSNYGYTF.

The V and J genes are TRBV13 and TRBJ2-2, with TRBD1 as a possible D gene (6 bases). The V gene's germline CDR1 is PRHDT and CDR2 FYEKMQ (reference sequence). V lost 5 bases to trimming and J lost 0 bases, with 10 bases between them. This CDR3 is built from 15 residues. CDR3 residues: CASSPQGSNTGELFF. The CDR3 DNA reads TGTGCCAGCAGCCCCCAGGGGTCGAACACCGGGGAGCTGTTTTTT.

V gene TRBV3-1 (or the pseudogene TRBV3-2) combines with J gene TRBJ1-4; TRBD1 matches 11 bases. From germline, CDR1 is LGHDT and CDR2 YNNKEL (reference sequence). This CDR3 region has 16 residues. The ends lost 2 bases at V and 7 bases at J; junction bases unmatched: 6. The CDR3 coding sequence is TGTGCCAGCAGCCAACGGACCGGGACAGGGGGTGAAAAACTGTTTTTT. It is translated as CASSQRTGTGGEKLFF.

The chain carries TRBV19 and TRBJ1-5, with no clear D. This CDR3 contains 14 residues. Trimming removed 3 bases from V and 3 bases from J, with 9 bases in between. Germline CDR1 reads LNHDA; CDR2 reads SQIVND (reference sequence). The DNA for the CDR3 is TGTGCCAGTAGTATTAGGCAGACCAATCAGCCCCAGCATTTT. The encoded protein is CASSIRQTNQPQHF.

The rearrangement joins TRBV27 to TRBJ1-5; D gene unclear. The germline V gene encodes CDR1 MNHEY and CDR2 SMNVEV (reference sequence). This CDR3 has 13 residues. V lost 3 bases, J lost 1 base, and 4 bases lay in between. The chain's CDR3 is CASSFLSNQPQHF. The CDR3 DNA reads as TGTGCCAGCAGTTTTTTAAGCAATCAGCCCCAGCATTTT.

The chain has TRBV2 and TRBJ2-1; 8 nucleotides match TRBD2. This CDR3 has 15 residues. Germline CDR1 reads SNHLY; CDR2 reads FYNNEI. The V and J ends lost 6 bases and 5 bases, in that order; junction bases with no gene match: 9. In DNA form, the CDR3 reads TGTGCCAGCAGGGAAACTAGCGGAGGAGACAATGAGCAGTTCTTC. This encodes CASRETSGGDNEQFF. The full variable domain, completed using reference TRBV2 and TRBJ2-1, is EPEVTQTPSHQVTQMGQEVILRCVPISNHLYFYWYRQILGQKVEFLVSFYNNEISEKSEIFDDQFSVERPDGSNFTLKIRSTKLEDSAMYFCASRETSGGDNEQFFGPGTRLTVL.

The chain uses TRBV20-1 and TRBJ2-1; 13 nucleotides match TRBD2. With 3 bases clipped from V and 8 bases from J, the junction kept 4 bases outside the gene matches. This CDR3 is built from 14 residues. Per the germline V gene, CDR1 is DFQATT and CDR2 is SNEGSKA (reference sequence). CDR3 sequence reads: CSASVTSGRDEQFF. The CDR3 DNA is TGCAGTGCTAGTGTCACTAGCGGGAGGGATGAGCAGTTCTTC.

For this clone: The junction shows a germline mismatch at one end, possibly a read error. The chain has TRBV7-7 and TRBJ2-1, with D hard to call. CDR1 is SSHAT, CDR2 FNYEAQ, per germline (reference sequence). The CDR3 is made up of 15 amino acids. The CDR3, as DNA: TGTGCTAGCAGCTTAGGGCTATCAGTGGCCGATGAGCAGTTCTTC. Translation: CASSLGLSVADEQFF.

The chain recombines TRBV18 with TRBJ1-1; 10 bases line up with TRBD1. CDR3 size: 15 residues. CDR1 is KGHSH, CDR2 LQKENI, per germline. V lost 4 bases to trimming and J lost 3 bases; unmatched junction nucleotides: 5. The CDR3: CASSRSGTGDTEAFF. The CDR3 DNA is TGTGCCAGCTCACGATCCGGGACAGGGGACACTGAAGCTTTCTTT.

The J gene is TRBJ2-7, the V gene TRBV11-3; D unresolved. The CDR3 contains 12 residues. Per the germline V gene, CDR1 is SGHNT and CDR2 is YENEEA. V shed 4 bases and J shed 4 bases, with 8 bases lying between them. The CDR3 DNA reads as TGTGCCAGCAGCTCCCGCACGTACGAGCAGTACTTC. This translates into CASSSRTYEQYF. The entire variable domain, with the rest obtained from reference TRBV11-3 and TRBJ2-7, is as follows: EAGVVQSPRYKIIEKKQPVAFWCNPISGHNTLYWYLQNLGQGPELLIRYENEEAVDDSQLPKDRFSAERLKGVDSTLKIQPAELGDSAVYLCASSSRTYEQYFGPGTRLTVT.